This passage covers 17 T cell receptor beta chains from one sample sequenced in a study of blood T cells in healthy people across ages. Sample-barcoded 5' priming and a J-beta primer mix drove a second PCR of about 6 to 12 cycles. TCRdb re-analysed the 5' RACE reads in MiXCR, keeping a single row per CDR3 protein. Here the sample spans more than 650,000 distinct CDR3 sequences, approximately 55% being singletons. Sequenced input: blood. Receptors originate from an elderly man in good health.

The V call is TRBV20-1, the J call TRBJ2-3, with D hard to call. Germline V gene data show CDR1 as DFQATT and CDR2 as SNEGSKA (reference sequence). The V end lost 6 bases, the J end lost 6 bases, and 28 bases lay between the germline ends. The CDR3 loop spans 17 amino acids. The CDR3 nucleotides are TGCAGTGCCACAAATTCCCGGACGAGAGGAGCGTCCGATACGCAGTATTTT. Translation: CSATNSRTRGASDTQYF.

This clonotype was recorded only once. This chain uses TRBV10-3 with TRBJ1-5, with TRBD1 matching 10 bases. This CDR3 is 17 amino acids long. Germline trimming cut 5 bases from V and 0 bases from J; bases unmatched to any gene: 7. The germline gives CDR1 ENHRY, CDR2 SYGVKD. CDR3 residues: CAISPSGTGVSNQPQHF. As DNA, the CDR3 is TGTGCCATCAGTCCCTCCGGGACAGGGGTTAGCAATCAGCCCCAGCATTTT.

This clonotype was recorded at least ten times. The chain has TRBV5-6 and TRBJ2-6; possible D gene TRBD2, 6 bases. Germline CDR1 SGHDT, CDR2 YYEEEE. Trimming pared 4 bases from V and 0 bases from J, leaving 11 bases between. This CDR3 contains 16 residues. As DNA, the CDR3 is TGTGCCAGCAGCACGGGACTCAGCTCTGGGGCCAACGTCCTGACTTTC. Its translation is CASSTGLSSGANVLTF.

This clonotype was counted only a few times. The chain carries TRBV3-1 and TRBJ2-1; TRBD2 agrees at 13 bases. V was pared by 1 base and J by 0 bases, with 0 bases of the junction left unmatched. The CDR3 runs 17 residues. CDR1 and CDR2 from the germline V gene are LGHDT and YNNKEL (reference sequence). The chain's CDR3 is CASSQGTSGSSYNEQFF. The CDR3 DNA reads TGTGCCAGCAGCCAAGGGACTAGCGGGAGCTCCTACAATGAGCAGTTCTTC.

The V gene is TRBV3-1, the J gene TRBJ1-2, with 10 bases aligning to TRBD1. From germline, CDR1 is LGHDT and CDR2 YNNKEL (reference sequence). CDR3 length: 19 residues. The V gene end was trimmed by 0 bases and the J gene end by 6 bases; junction bases not matched to a gene: 16. Here the CDR3 reads CASSQDFPGQGLLLDGYTF. The CDR3 coding sequence is TGTGCCAGCAGCCAAGATTTTCCGGGACAGGGGCTTTTACTGGATGGCTACACCTTC.

V and J are TRBV4-1 and TRBJ2-7; 9 nucleotides agree with TRBD2. Germline CDR1 MGHRA, CDR2 YSYEKL. This CDR3 has 15 amino acids. The V and J ends lost 1 base and 4 bases, in that order; junction bases with no gene match: 5. The CDR3 DNA follows: TGCGCCAGCAGCCAAGCGGCTAGCGGGATATACGAGCAGTACTTC. Translating it yields CASSQAASGIYEQYF.

This clonotype was observed a handful of times. J is TRBJ2-3 and V is TRBV20-1, with 10 bases aligning to TRBD2. J gave up 10 bases and V 3 bases, and 10 bases lay outside the gene matches. CDR1 DFQATT and CDR2 SNEGSKA come from the germline V gene (reference sequence). The CDR3 covers 14 residues. For the CDR3, the DNA is TGCAGTGCTAGTGGGGTTAGCGGGAGGATAGCGCAGTATTTT. Its translation: CSASGVSGRIAQYF.

The table lists this clonotype with a few counts. The rearrangement links TRBV9 to TRBJ1-6; maybe TRBD1 (5 bases). The germline CDR1 and CDR2 sequences are SGDLS and YYNGEE. The CDR3 runs 14 residues. With 0 bases removed from V and 13 bases from J, the gap between germline ends came to 14 bases. The chain's CDR3 is CASSVADTLTPLHF. The CDR3 DNA follows: TGTGCCAGCAGCGTAGCGGACACCCTCACGCCCCTCCACTTT.

This clonotype was observed a few times. DNA of the CDR3: TGTGCCATCAGTGAGTCAATGGCGGGAAAAGAGACCCAGTACTTC. It specifies CAISESMAGKETQYF. The rearrangement uses TRBV10-3 and TRBJ2-5; tentatively, D is TRBD2 (6 bases). CDR1 and CDR2 (germline): ENHRY, SYGVKD. The V gene lost 0 bases and the J gene lost 3 bases, with 11 bases spanning the gap. The CDR3 length is 15 residues.

Only a few counts were recorded for this clonotype. V and J are TRBV6-5 and TRBJ2-5; 10 bases map to TRBD1. With the DNA end fitting TRBJ2-7 better, the J assignment may be wrong. Per the germline V gene, CDR1 is MNHEY and CDR2 is SVGAGI. The CDR3 covers 15 residues. CDR3: CASSATWDRGREQYF. The CDR3 DNA reads as TGTGCCAGCAGTGCAACATGGGACAGGGGTCGCGAGCAGTACTTC.

This clonotype was seen once. The chain uses TRBV9 and TRBJ1-2; D gene ambiguous. CDR1 and CDR2 (germline): SGDLS, YYNGEE. V was shortened by 4 bases and J by 8 bases, with 15 bases between the two germline ends. This CDR3 has 13 amino acids. The DNA for the CDR3 is TGTGCCAGCAGCCCCACCGCGAACCGCGGCTACACCTTC. Translated, it gives CASSPTANRGYTF.

This sequence joins TRBV12-5 and TRBJ2-1; 8 bases map to TRBD2. The CDR3 has 15 residues. Germline-derived CDR1 and CDR2 are LGHNT and FRNRAP. V shed 7 bases and J 4 bases; nucleotides not matched to a gene: 9. CDR3 DNA: TGTGCTAGTGCTGCGGGACTAGTGGAGTACAATGAGCAGTTCTTC. Amino acids: CASAAGLVEYNEQFF.

This clonotype turned up a few times. This rearrangement joins TRBV12-3 or TRBV12-4 to TRBJ2-5; no clear D gene. The CDR3 is made up of 13 amino acids. Trimming took 5 bases from V and 2 from J, leaving 9 bases between them. CDR3 region: CASSVLQQETQYF. In nucleotides, the CDR3 is TGTGCCAGCAGTGTTCTACAGCAAGAGACCCAGTACTTC.

This clonotype was found a few times. The chain joins TRBV24-1 to TRBJ1-2; 7 bases match TRBD1. The CDR3 has 15 amino acids. The germline V gene encodes CDR1 KGHDR and CDR2 SFDVKD. The V gene end was trimmed by 3 bases and the J gene end by 5 bases; junction bases not matched to a gene: 8. The CDR3 sequence is CATSDGPGTAYGYTF. In DNA, the CDR3 is TGTGCCACCAGTGATGGCCCCGGGACAGCTTATGGCTACACCTTC.

The genes are TRBV20-1 and TRBJ2-3; 11 bases agree with TRBD2. The CDR3 sequence is 17 residues long. The V and J ends lost 5 bases and 14 bases, in that order; junction bases with no gene match: 24. In germline, CDR1 is DFQATT, CDR2 SNEGSKA (reference sequence). CDR3: CSAPPYVTSGKGGYAYF. CDR3 in DNA: TGCAGTGCTCCCCCGTATGTGACTAGCGGGAAGGGAGGATACGCGTATTTT.

This CDR3 reads CASRDYPGVEDNEQFF. CDR3 bases: TGTGCCAGCAGGGACTACCCGGGAGTTGAAGACAATGAGCAGTTCTTC. V and J are TRBV21-1 and TRBJ2-1; the listed D gene, TRBD2, was not tested against the DNA. TRBV21-1 is a recognized pseudogene. This CDR3 is 16 amino acids long.

This clonotype occurred a few times. The V call is TRBV6-1, the J call TRBJ2-7, with 7 nucleotides matching TRBD1. Germline trimming cut 4 bases from V and 0 bases from J; bases unmatched to any gene: 9. Germline values: CDR1 MNHNS, CDR2 SASEGT. There are 16 residues in the CDR3. CDR3 nucleotides: TGTGCCAGCAGTGCCCGACGGACAGGATACTCCTACGAGCAGTACTTC. Translated, it gives CASSARRTGYSYEQYF.